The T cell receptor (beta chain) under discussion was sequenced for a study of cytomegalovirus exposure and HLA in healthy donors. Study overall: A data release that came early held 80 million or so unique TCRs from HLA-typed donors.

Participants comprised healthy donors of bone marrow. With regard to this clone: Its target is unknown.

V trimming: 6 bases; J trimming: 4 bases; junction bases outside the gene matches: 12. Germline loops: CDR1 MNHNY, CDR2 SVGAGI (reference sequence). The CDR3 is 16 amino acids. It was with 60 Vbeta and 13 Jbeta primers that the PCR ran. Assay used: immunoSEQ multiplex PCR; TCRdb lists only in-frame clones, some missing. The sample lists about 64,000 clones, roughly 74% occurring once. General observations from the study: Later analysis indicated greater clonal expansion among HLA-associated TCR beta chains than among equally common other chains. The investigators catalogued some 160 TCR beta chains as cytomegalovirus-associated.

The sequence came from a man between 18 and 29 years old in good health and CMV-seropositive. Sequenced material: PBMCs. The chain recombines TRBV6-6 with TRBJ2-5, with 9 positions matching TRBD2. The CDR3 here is CASRTARGGRGETQYF. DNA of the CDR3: TGTGCCAGCAGAACAGCGCGGGGGGGCCGTGGAGAGACCCAGTACTTC.